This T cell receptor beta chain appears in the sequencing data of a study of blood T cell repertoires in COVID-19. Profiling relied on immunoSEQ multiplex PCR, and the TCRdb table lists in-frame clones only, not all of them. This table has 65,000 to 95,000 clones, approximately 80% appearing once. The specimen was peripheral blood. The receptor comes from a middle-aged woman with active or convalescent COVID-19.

The CDR3 reads CASSPVGQIPYNEQFF. In DNA, the CDR3 is TGTGCCAGCTCACCGGTCGGACAGATACCCTACAATGAGCAGTTCTTC. J is TRBJ2-1 and V is TRBV18; weak D call: TRBD1 (6 bases). The CDR3 is 16 amino acids. Germline CDR1 KGHSH, CDR2 LQKENI. V was clipped by 3 bases and J by 2 bases, with 14 bases between them. The full variable domain, its missing parts supplied by reference TRBV18 and TRBJ2-1, is NAGVMQNPRHLVRRRGQEARLRCSPMKGHSHVYWYRQLPEEGLKFMVYLQKENIIDESGMPKERFSAEFPKEGPSILRIQQVVRGDSAAYFCASSPVGQIPYNEQFFGPGTRLTVL.